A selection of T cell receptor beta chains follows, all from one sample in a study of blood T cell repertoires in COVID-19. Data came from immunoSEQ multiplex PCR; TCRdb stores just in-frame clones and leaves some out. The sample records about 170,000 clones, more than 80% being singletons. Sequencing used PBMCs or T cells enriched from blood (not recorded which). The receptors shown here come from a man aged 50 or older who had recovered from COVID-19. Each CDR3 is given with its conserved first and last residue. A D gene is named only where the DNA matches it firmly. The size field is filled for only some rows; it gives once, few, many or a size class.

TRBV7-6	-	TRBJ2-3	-	CASSSTDSTDTQYF	TGTGCCAGCAGCTCCACAGATAGCACAGATACGCAGTATTTT
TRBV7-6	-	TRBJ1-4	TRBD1	CASSLGGTGGSNEKLFF	TGTGCCAGCAGCTTAGGGGGGACAGGGGGCTCTAATGAAAAACTGTTTTTT
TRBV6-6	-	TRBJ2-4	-	CASSYGGPLAKNIQYF	TGTGCCAGCAGTTACGGGGGCCCCTTAGCCAAAAACATTCAGTACTTC
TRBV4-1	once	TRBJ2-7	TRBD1	CASSPKDAGTGSYEQYF	TGCGCCAGCAGCCCGAAAGATGCCGGGACAGGGTCCTACGAGCAGTACTTC
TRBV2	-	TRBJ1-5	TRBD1	CASRRTGGENQPQHF	TGTGCCAGCAGGCGGACAGGGGGAGAGAATCAGCCCCAGCATTTT
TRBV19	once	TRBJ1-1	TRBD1	CASTEGTGGTEAFF	TGTGCCAGTACAGAGGGGACAGGTGGCACTGAAGCTTTCTTT
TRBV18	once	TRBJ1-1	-	CASSSRVDTEAFF	TGTGCCAGCTCAAGCAGGGTGGACACTGAAGCTTTCTTT
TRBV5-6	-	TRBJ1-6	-	CASSSVAYNSPLHF	TGTGCCAGCAGCTCTGTTGCGTATAATTCACCCCTCCACTTT
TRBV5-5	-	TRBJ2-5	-	CASSAGTSYQETQYF	TGTGCCAGCAGCGCAGGGACTTCCTACCAAGAGACCCAGTACTTC
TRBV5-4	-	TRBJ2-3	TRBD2	CASSLGLAVFTDTQYF	TGTGCCAGCAGCTTGGGACTAGCCGTGTTCACAGATACGCAGTATTTT
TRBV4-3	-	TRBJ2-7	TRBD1	CASSQDFGQGAYEQYF	TGCGCCAGCAGCCAAGATTTTGGACAGGGGGCTTACGAGCAGTACTTC
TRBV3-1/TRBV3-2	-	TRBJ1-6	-	CASSPKRGNSPLHF	TGTGCCAGCAGCCCAAAGCGGGGGAATTCACCCCTCCACTTT
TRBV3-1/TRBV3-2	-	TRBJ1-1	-	CASSQGFGRTEAFF	TGTGCCAGCAGCCAAGGCTTCGGGAGGACTGAAGCTTTCTTT
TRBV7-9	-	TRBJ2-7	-	CASSLTTHEQYF	TGTGCCAGCAGCTTAACTACGCACGAGCAGTACTTC
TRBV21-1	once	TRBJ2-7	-	CASSREKVAYEQYF	TGTGCCAGCAGCCGGGAAAAGGTAGCCTACGAGCAGTACTTC
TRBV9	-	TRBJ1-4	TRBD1	CASSVGPYRQGVSEKLFF	TGTGCCAGCAGCGTAGGACCTTATAGACAGGGAGTTAGTGAAAAACTGTTTTTT
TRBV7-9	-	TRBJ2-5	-	CASSLGGSAAETQYF	TGTGCCAGCAGCTTAGGTGGCTCCGCAGCGGAGACCCAGTACTTC
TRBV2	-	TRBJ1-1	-	CASSNDNRGDTEAFF	TGTGCCAGCAGTAACGACAACCGGGGGGACACTGAAGCTTTCTTT
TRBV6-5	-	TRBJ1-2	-	CASSYSGGTYGYTF	TGTGCCAGCAGTTACTCGGGGGGGACCTATGGCTACACCTTC
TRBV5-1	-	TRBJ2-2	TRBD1	CASSPGDRGSTGELFF	TGCGCCAGCAGCCCGGGGGACAGGGGCTCCACCGGGGAGCTGTTTTTT
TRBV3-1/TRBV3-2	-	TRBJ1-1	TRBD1	CASSQEGTGGGEAFF	TGTGCCAGCAGCCAAGAAGGGACAGGGGGCGGTGAAGCTTTCTTT
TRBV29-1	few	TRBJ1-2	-	CSVDAGNYGYTF	TGCAGCGTTGACGCGGGTAACTATGGCTACACCTTC
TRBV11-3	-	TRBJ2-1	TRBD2	CASSLGLAGNEQFF	TGTGCCAGCAGCTTGGGACTAGCGGGGAATGAGCAGTTCTTC
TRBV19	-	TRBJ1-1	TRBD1	CASSSQGANTEAFF	TGTGCCAGTAGTTCCCAGGGGGCGAACACTGAAGCTTTCTTT
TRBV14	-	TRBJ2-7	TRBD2	CASSQIVAGLLGEQYF	TGTGCCAGCAGCCAAATCGTTGCGGGACTACTCGGCGAGCAGTACTTC
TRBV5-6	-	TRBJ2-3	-	CASSLHQDTQYF	TGTGCCAGCAGCTTGCATCAAGATACGCAGTATTTT
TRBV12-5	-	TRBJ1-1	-	CASGLVQGGFSEAFF	TGTGCTAGTGGTTTGGTACAGGGTGGCTTCTCTGAAGCTTTCTTT
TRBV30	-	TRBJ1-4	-	CAWSTQTGYNEKLFF	TGTGCCTGGAGCACCCAAACAGGGTACAATGAAAAACTGTTTTTT
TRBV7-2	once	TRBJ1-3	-	CASSYPTGTTKNTIYF	TGTGCCAGCAGCTACCCAACCGGGACAACAAAAAACACCATATATTTT
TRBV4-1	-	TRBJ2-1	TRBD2	CASSLERGPYNEQFF	TGCGCCAGCAGCCTAGAGCGGGGGCCCTACAATGAGCAGTTCTTC
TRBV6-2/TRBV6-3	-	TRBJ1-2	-	CASSTSGGVYGYTF	TGTGCCAGCAGTACCTCCGGGGGGGTCTATGGCTACACCTTC
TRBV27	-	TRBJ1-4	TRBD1	CASSWGQGATNEKLFF	TGTGCCAGCAGTTGGGGACAGGGGGCAACTAATGAAAAACTGTTTTTT
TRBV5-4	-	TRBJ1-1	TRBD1	CASRKGTGRTTEAFF	TGTGCCAGCAGAAAAGGGACAGGGCGTACCACTGAAGCTTTCTTT
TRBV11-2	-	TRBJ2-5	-	CASSSLSPRETQYF	TGTGCCAGCAGCTCCCTTTCCCCACGGGAGACCCAGTACTTC
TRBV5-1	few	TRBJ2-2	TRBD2	CASSERPSGGAGELFF	TGCGCCAGCAGCGAGCGCCCTAGCGGGGGGGCCGGGGAGCTGTTTTTT
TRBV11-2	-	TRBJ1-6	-	CASSPGSITVSPLHF	TGTGCCAGCAGCCCGGGGTCAATTACTGTATCACCCCTCCACTTT
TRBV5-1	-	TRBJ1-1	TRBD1	CASSLVPGGAGTEAFF	TGCGCCAGCAGCTTGGTCCCAGGGGGCGCTGGCACTGAAGCTTTCTTT
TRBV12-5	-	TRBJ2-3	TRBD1	CASGLSTGGRGDTQYF	TGTGCTAGTGGTTTGTCTACAGGGGGCCGGGGAGATACGCAGTATTTT
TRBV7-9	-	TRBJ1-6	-	CASSFEGDSPLHF	TGTGCCAGCAGCTTTGAGGGGGACTCACCCCTCCACTTT
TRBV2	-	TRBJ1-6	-	CASISLVLGGSPLHF	TGTGCCAGCATCTCCCTTGTATTAGGGGGATCACCCCTCCACTTT